This TCR beta chain stems from a study of Ad26.COV2.S vaccination and SARS-CoV-2 variants. The assay was immunoSEQ multiplex PCR, and TCRdb's table has in-frame clones only and misses some. This sample has around 380,000 clones; more than 85% occur once, and the top ten carry under 4%. About this clone: Its antigen is currently unknown.

General study points: Similar non-spike TCR breadth was seen in vaccine and placebo recipients.

The treatment: approximately 18 received Ad26.COV2.S at low or high dose, single or two shots; 5 received placebo; per-sample allocation not given. Sampling took place 63 days after the first vaccine or placebo injection. Here the sequenced sample was peripheral blood, taken in a trial of Ad26.COV2.S vaccine versus placebo. The origin of this receptor is a person aged 18-60 years who received the Ad26.COV2.S COVID-19 vaccine or a placebo.

The CDR3 DNA is TGCGCCAGCAGCTTAAGGTCCGGACAGGGGAACACTGAAGCTTTCTTT. It translates to CASSLRSGQGNTEAFF. The chain links TRBV5-1 to TRBJ1-1, with 8 nucleotides matching TRBD1. V trimming: 2 bases; J trimming: 1 base; junction bases outside the gene matches: 7. The CDR3 has 16 amino acids. CDR1 is SGHRS and CDR2 is YFSETQ in the germline V gene.